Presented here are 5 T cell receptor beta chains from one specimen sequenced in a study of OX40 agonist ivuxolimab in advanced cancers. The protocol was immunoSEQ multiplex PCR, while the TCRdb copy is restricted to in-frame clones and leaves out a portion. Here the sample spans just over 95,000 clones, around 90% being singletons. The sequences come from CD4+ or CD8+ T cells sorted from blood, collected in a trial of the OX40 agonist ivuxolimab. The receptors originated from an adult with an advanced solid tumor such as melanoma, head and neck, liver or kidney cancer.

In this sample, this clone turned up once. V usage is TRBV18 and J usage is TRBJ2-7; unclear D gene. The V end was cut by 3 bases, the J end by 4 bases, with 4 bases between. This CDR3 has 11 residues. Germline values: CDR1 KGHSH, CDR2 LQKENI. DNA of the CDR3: TGTGCCAGCTCACCCAAATACGAGCAGTACTTC. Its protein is CASSPKYEQYF. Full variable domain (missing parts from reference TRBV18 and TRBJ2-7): NAGVMQNPRHLVRRRGQEARLRCSPMKGHSHVYWYRQLPEEGLKFMVYLQKENIIDESGMPKERFSAEFPKEGPSILRIQQVVRGDSAAYFCASSPKYEQYFGPGTRLTVT.

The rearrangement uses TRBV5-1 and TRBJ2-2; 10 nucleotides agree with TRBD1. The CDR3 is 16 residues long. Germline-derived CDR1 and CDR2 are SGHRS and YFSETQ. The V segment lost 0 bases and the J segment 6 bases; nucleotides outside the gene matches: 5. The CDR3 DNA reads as TGCGCCAGCAGCTTGGTTGGGACAGGGGAACCCGGGGAGCTGTTTTTT. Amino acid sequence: CASSLVGTGEPGELFF.

The CDR3 loop is CASSLVLAAVNTGELFF. Here the CDR3 DNA reads TGTGCCAGCAGCTTAGTATTAGCGGCGGTGAACACCGGGGAGCTGTTTTTT. The rearrangement links TRBV11-2 to TRBJ2-2, with a weak D call TRBD2 (6 bases). V dropped 1 base and J dropped 1 base, with 13 bases sitting between them. The CDR3 sequence is 17 residues long. CDR1 is SGHAT, CDR2 FQNNGV, per germline.

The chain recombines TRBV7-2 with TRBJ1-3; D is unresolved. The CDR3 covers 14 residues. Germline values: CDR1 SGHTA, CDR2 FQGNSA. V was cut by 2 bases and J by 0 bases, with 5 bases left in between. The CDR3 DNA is TGTGCCAGCAGCTTACGGGGCTCTGGAAACACCATATATTTT. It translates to CASSLRGSGNTIYF.

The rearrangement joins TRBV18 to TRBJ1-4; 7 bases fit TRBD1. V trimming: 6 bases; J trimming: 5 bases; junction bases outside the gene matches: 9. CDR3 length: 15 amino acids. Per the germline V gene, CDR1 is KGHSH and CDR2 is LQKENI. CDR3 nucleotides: TGTGCCAGCTCGCTGGGGGGACAGCCAAATGAAAAACTGTTTTTT. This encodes CASSLGGQPNEKLFF.